These 29 T cell receptor beta chains share one sample of origin, sequenced in a study of blood T cell repertoires in COVID-19. This table comes from immunoSEQ multiplex PCR, and its TCRdb copy is limited to in-frame clones, with some not included. The sample contains about 81,000 clones, more than 75% of which appear only once. The specimen sequenced was peripheral blood. The receptor source for this set is a woman aged 70-85 years with acute or convalescent COVID-19.

The chain combines TRBV7-8 with TRBJ1-4; perhaps TRBD1 as D (6 bases). CDR1 is SGHVS, CDR2 FQNEAQ, per germline. The CDR3 sequence is 18 residues long. V was trimmed by 0 bases and J by 4 bases, leaving 18 bases between them. The CDR3 sequence is CASSLALLGAGVNEKLFF. The CDR3 coding sequence is TGTGCCAGCAGCTTAGCGCTATTGGGGGCAGGGGTTAATGAAAAACTGTTTTTT.

The chain couples TRBV5-5 to TRBJ2-7; TRBD2 aligns across 13 bases. This CDR3 has 18 amino acids. Trimming at V came to 0 bases and at J to 1 base, leaving 7 bases not matched to a gene. Germline CDR1 reads SGHKS; CDR2 reads YYEKEE (reference sequence). CDR3 DNA: TGTGCCAGCAGCTTGGAAACTAGCGGGAGGGGGGCTTCCTACGAGCAGTACGTC. As protein: CASSLETSGRGASYEQYV.

The gene calls are TRBV11-2 and TRBJ2-2; 7 nucleotides line up with TRBD1. Germline CDR1 reads SGHAT; CDR2 reads FQNNGV. The J segment lost 5 bases and the V segment lost 5 bases, leaving 11 bases of the junction unmatched. There are 16 residues in the CDR3. The CDR3 coding sequence is TGTGCCAGCAGCGGGGGAACCGCAGGGGGAACCGGGGAGCTGTTTTTT. It translates to CASSGGTAGGTGELFF.

This chain links TRBV9 with TRBJ2-7, with 8 bases fitting TRBD1. Germline lookup yields CDR1 SGDLS and CDR2 YYNGEE. The junction had 2 bases not matched to a gene; V was cut back by 3 bases and J by 3 bases. CDR3 length: 13 residues. The CDR3 nucleotides are TGTGCCAGCAGCGGACAGGGGTTCTACGAGCAGTACGTC. It yields the protein CASSGQGFYEQYV.

The chain uses TRBV4-3 and TRBJ2-1; D remains ambiguous. The CDR3 is 16 amino acids. The V gene's germline CDR1 is LGHNA and CDR2 YSLEER. The ends were cut back, 0 bases at V and 7 bases at J, with 16 bases in the middle. For the CDR3, the DNA is TGCGCCAGCAGCCAAGATTGGCCCCCGATGCGGAATGAGCAGTTCTTC. Translated: CASSQDWPPMRNEQFF.

This chain joins TRBV7-8 and TRBJ1-1; TRBD1 matches 8 bases. CDR1 SGHVS and CDR2 FQNEAQ come from the germline V gene. Germline trimming cut 5 bases from V and 3 bases from J; bases unmatched to any gene: 8. The CDR3 totals 15 residues. The CDR3 here is CASSPQRTGHTEAFF. The CDR3, as DNA: TGTGCCAGCAGCCCCCAGCGGACAGGGCACACTGAAGCTTTCTTT.

The chain links TRBV27 to TRBJ1-2; 7 nucleotides align to TRBD1. The CDR3 has 15 amino acids. In germline, CDR1 is MNHEY, CDR2 SMNVEV (reference sequence). Trimming cost V 8 bases and J 4 bases; bases outside gene matches: 13. Here the CDR3 reads CASRGLHRGLYGYTF. CDR3 in DNA: TGTGCCAGCCGGGGCCTGCACAGGGGCCTCTATGGCTACACCTTC.

This clone occurred once. The chain recombines TRBV7-2 with TRBJ2-3; 13 bases agree with TRBD2. Germline CDR1 reads SGHTA; CDR2 reads FQGNSA. This CDR3 is built from 16 residues. V dropped 5 bases and J dropped 10; count of bases not matched to a gene: 12. The CDR3, as DNA: TGTGCCAGCAGCGGACCGGGACTAGCGGGACGAGCGGCGCAGTATTTT. Translation gives CASSGPGLAGRAAQYF.

The chain recombines TRBV10-3 with TRBJ2-1; D might be TRBD2 (5 bases). Looked up from germline, CDR1 is ENHRY and CDR2 is SYGVKD. Trimming pared 2 bases from V and 3 bases from J, leaving 11 bases between. This CDR3 region has 15 residues. Here the CDR3 DNA reads TGTGCCATCAGTGAGAGGGATCGGGGCTACAATGAGCAGTTCTTC. Translated, it gives CAISERDRGYNEQFF.

The rearrangement links TRBV5-6 to TRBJ1-6, with a possible D match to TRBD1 (6 bases). Germline CDR1 and CDR2: SGHDT and YYEEEE. The ends were cut back, 0 bases at V and 7 bases at J, with 14 bases in the middle. There are 16 residues in the CDR3. CDR3 sequence (DNA): TGTGCCAGCAGCTTGGAGTCAGGGGCTGGAAATTCACCCCTCCACTTT. Its protein product is CASSLESGAGNSPLHF.

The gene calls are TRBV5-4 and TRBJ2-5, with TRBD2 matching over 9 bases. This CDR3 region has 15 residues. Germline loops: CDR1 SGHNT, CDR2 YYREEE (reference sequence). The junction had 10 bases not matched to a gene; V was cut back by 7 bases and J by 3 bases. CDR3 sequence (DNA): TGTGCCAGCGGGACAACTGGCGGGGGGGAAGAGACCCAGTACTTC. This codes for CASGTTGGGEETQYF.

This rearrangement joins TRBV7-9 to TRBJ1-2; D perhaps matches TRBD1 (5 bases). From germline, CDR1 is SEHNR and CDR2 FQNEAQ (reference sequence). The CDR3 is 16 amino acids. V was cut by 1 base and J by 8 bases, with 20 bases left in between. The CDR3 loop is CASSLDSGHDGRGYTF. As DNA, the CDR3 is TGTGCCAGCAGCTTAGATTCTGGACATGACGGTAGGGGCTACACCTTC.

The V gene is TRBV4-1, the J gene TRBJ2-5; the match to TRBD1 covers 10 bases. Trimming at V came to 1 base and at J to 5 bases, leaving 13 bases not matched to a gene. The CDR3 length is 18 residues. From germline, CDR1 is MGHRA and CDR2 YSYEKL. This CDR3 reads CASSQATRDRGFWETQYF. The CDR3 nucleotides read TGCGCCAGCAGCCAAGCCACCAGGGACAGGGGCTTTTGGGAGACCCAGTACTTC.

The chain links TRBV21-1 to TRBJ2-7; the table's D call, TRBD1, has no DNA check behind it. TRBV21-1 is listed as a pseudogene. The CDR3 is 16 residues long. In DNA, the CDR3 is TGTGCCAGCAGCGCCTTGCCCAGCCGGGACAGCTACGAGCAGTACGTC. It specifies CASSALPSRDSYEQYV.

The chain uses TRBV10-3 and TRBJ2-3; tentative D call: TRBD2 (6 bases). The length of the CDR3 is 16 residues. Germline-derived CDR1 and CDR2 are ENHRY and SYGVKD. V lost 2 bases and J 7 bases, leaving 19 bases between the germline ends. This CDR3 reads CAISETWDSPRHTQYF. The CDR3 region has the DNA TGTGCCATCAGTGAGACCTGGGACTCGCCGAGGCATACGCAGTATTTT.

This clone came up once. The genes are TRBV27 and TRBJ1-5; D not certain. This CDR3 is built from 15 residues. V lost 8 bases and J 0 bases, leaving 14 bases between the germline ends. The germline V gene encodes CDR1 MNHEY and CDR2 SMNVEV (reference sequence). In DNA, the CDR3 is TGTGCCAGCTCCTTACTTTCTTATAGCAATCAGCCCCAGCATTTT. As protein: CASSLLSYSNQPQHF.

The chain is built from TRBV10-1 and TRBJ1-4, with D possibly matching TRBD1 (6 bases). The CDR3 spans 16 residues. V dropped 1 base and J dropped 3 bases, with 12 bases sitting between them. Germline V gives CDR1 WNHNN, CDR2 SYGVQD (reference sequence). CDR3 region: CASSEFAGAANEKLFF. In nucleotides, the CDR3 is TGCGCCAGCAGTGAGTTTGCAGGGGCCGCTAATGAAAAACTGTTTTTT.

The gene calls are TRBV7-2 and TRBJ2-2; D is undetermined. Germline V gives CDR1 SGHTA, CDR2 FQGNSA. V lost 2 bases and J lost 4, with 8 bases in between. The CDR3 runs 14 residues. In DNA form, the CDR3 reads TGTGCCAGCAGCTTAAAGCACCCCACCGGGGAGCTGTTTTTT. It specifies CASSLKHPTGELFF.

The chain carries TRBV6-1 and TRBJ2-1, with 12 bases identical to TRBD2. Germline lookup yields CDR1 MNHNS and CDR2 SASEGT. Trimming took 0 bases from V and 6 from J; bases not matched to a gene: 15. The CDR3 has 20 amino acids. Here the CDR3 reads CASSEAPGLAGRGVSNEQFF. The CDR3 DNA follows: TGTGCCAGCAGTGAAGCCCCGGGACTAGCGGGTAGAGGGGTTAGCAATGAGCAGTTCTTC.

V usage is TRBV3-1 (or the pseudogene TRBV3-2) and J usage is TRBJ1-1; the D is unclear. Trimming pared 1 base from V and 3 bases from J, leaving 12 bases between. CDR1 is LGHDT and CDR2 is YNNKEL in the germline V gene (reference sequence). CDR3 size: 15 residues. CDR3 loop: CASSQAQALDTEAFF. The CDR3 coding sequence is TGTGCCAGCAGCCAAGCCCAGGCCTTGGACACTGAAGCTTTCTTT.

The chain joins TRBV7-9 to TRBJ2-7; 7 nucleotides match TRBD1. The germline gives CDR1 SEHNR, CDR2 FQNEAQ (reference sequence). Trimming took 1 base from V and 2 from J; bases not matched to a gene: 8. CDR3 size: 16 residues. The CDR3 spells CASSLDPRTGAYEQYV. The CDR3 nucleotides read TGTGCCAGCAGCTTAGACCCGCGGACAGGTGCCTACGAGCAGTACGTC.

This clone has more than one count but fewer than ten. The V call is TRBV7-8, the J call TRBJ1-6, with D possibly matching TRBD1 (6 bases). The germline V gene has CDR1 SGHVS and CDR2 FQNEAQ. The CDR3 spans 13 residues. Trimming removed 5 bases from V and 13 bases from J, with 15 bases in between. As DNA, the CDR3 is TGTGCCAGCAGCCCTAGGGACATGCTCCCCCTCCACTTT. The encoded protein is CASSPRDMLPLHF.

The chain couples TRBV6-2 or TRBV6-3 to TRBJ1-1; a possible D gene is TRBD1 (5 bases). This CDR3 is 15 amino acids long. Trimming left V 5 bases short and J 1 base short, with 14 bases between. Looked up from germline, CDR1 is MNHEY and CDR2 is SVGEGT. In nucleotides, the CDR3 is TGTGCCAGCAGTACCCGCGACAGATGGAACACTGAAGCTTTCTTT. Amino acids: CASSTRDRWNTEAFF.

V and J are TRBV24-1 and TRBJ1-1; no definite D call. V dropped 3 bases and J dropped 4 bases, with 14 bases sitting between them. The CDR3 extends over 15 amino acids. Germline V gene sequence: CDR1 KGHDR, CDR2 SFDVKD. CDR3 sequence (DNA): TGTGCCACCAGTGATACGGCTAATGGGCGCACTGAAGCTTTCTTT. Translating it yields CATSDTANGRTEAFF.

This CDR3 is CASSEGGQGTNTQYF. The DNA for the CDR3 is TGTGCCAGCAGTGAGGGGGGACAGGGGACAAATACGCAGTATTTT. J is TRBJ2-3 and V is TRBV6-1, with 10 positions matching TRBD1. This CDR3 is built from 15 residues. The germline V gene encodes CDR1 MNHNS and CDR2 SASEGT. With 3 bases clipped from V and 7 bases from J, the junction kept 7 bases outside the gene matches.

The V call is TRBV5-4, the J call TRBJ1-2, with 8 bases that match TRBD1. In germline, CDR1 is SGHNT, CDR2 YYREEE (reference sequence). The V gene end was trimmed by 2 bases and the J gene end by 0 bases; junction bases not matched to a gene: 3. The CDR3 is 15 amino acids. The CDR3 DNA reads TGTGCCAGCAGCTTTGACAGGGGCCCTAACTATGGCTACACCTTC. Its translation: CASSFDRGPNYGYTF. The full variable domain, with the rest looked up from reference TRBV5-4 and TRBJ1-2, is ETGVTQSPTHLIKTRGQQVTLRCSSQSGHNTVSWYQQALGQGPQFIFQYYREEENGRGNFPPRFSGLQFPNYSSELNVNALELDDSALYLCASSFDRGPNYGYTFGSGTRLTVV.

The rearrangement uses TRBV7-9 and TRBJ1-3; no clear D gene. Germline V lookup: CDR1 SEHNR, CDR2 FQNEAQ (reference sequence). Trimming took off 5 bases at V and 2 bases at J, with 7 bases between the two ends. The CDR3 has 13 residues. The CDR3 loop is CASSPSPGNTIYF. CDR3 nucleotide sequence: TGTGCCAGCAGCCCCAGTCCTGGAAACACCATATATTTT.

V and J are TRBV28 and TRBJ1-2; no firm D call. The CDR3 is 13 residues long. Germline CDR1 MDHEN, CDR2 SYDVKM. V was cut by 5 bases and J by 4 bases, with 11 bases left in between. CDR3 sequence: CASSPAGLYGYTF. The CDR3 region has the DNA TGTGCCAGCAGTCCCGCAGGACTCTATGGCTACACCTTC.

The chain couples TRBV9 to TRBJ2-3; perhaps TRBD2 as D (5 bases). The CDR3 contains 19 residues. Per the germline V gene, CDR1 is SGDLS and CDR2 is YYNGEE. Deletions cut 2 bases from V and 0 bases from J, with 22 bases between. CDR3 amino acids: CASSVGSRTATSSTDTQYF. The CDR3, as DNA: TGTGCCAGCAGCGTCGGCTCGCGGACTGCTACCTCTAGCACAGATACGCAGTATTTT.